The clone carrying this T cell receptor (beta chain) came up a few times. The antigen is not known. This sample was included in a study of identical twins. General observations from the study: Beta clonotypes that were abundant in cord blood contained fewer insertions, a pattern absent from memory repertoires. Models underestimated TCR alpha sharing (out-of-frame) in monozygotic twins.

The cDNA had a unique molecular identifier and a template-switch universal primer site. MiXCR, applied by TCRdb to the 5' RACE reads, yields one record per CDR3 protein. The table shows around 1.7 million distinct CDR3 sequences, with more than 30% occurring only once. From germline, CDR1 is SGHVS and CDR2 FNYEAQ. CDR3 length: 19 residues. V lost 5 bases, J lost 2 bases, and 18 bases stayed unmatched. The chain has TRBV7-6 and TRBJ2-3, with 8 bases lining up with TRBD2. Material: cord blood. The TCR comes from a newborn girl in good health. The CDR3 DNA follows: TGTGCCAGCAGCCAAATCCCTAGCGGGTTCGGAAAGTACACAGATACGCAGTATTTT. It encodes CASSQIPSGFGKYTDTQYF.